The following is a T cell receptor (beta chain) sequence with its context. V gave up 8 bases and J gave up 5 bases; unmatched junction bases: 8. The CDR3 is 13 amino acids. Germline lookup yields CDR1 LNHDA and CDR2 SQIVND (reference sequence). Assay used: immunoSEQ multiplex PCR; TCRdb lists only in-frame clones, some missing. This sample has 200,000 to 250,000 clones, with about 82% found just once. This sample was taken from a study of blood T cell repertoires in COVID-19. This TCR was recovered from an elderly man with acute or convalescent COVID-19. What was sequenced was peripheral blood. The rearrangement links TRBV19 to TRBJ1-2, with 7 positions matching TRBD1. The CDR3 is CASARQGKYGYTF. CDR3 nucleotides: TGTGCCAGTGCCCGACAGGGTAAATATGGCTACACCTTC. Full variable domain (outside the CDR3, taken from reference TRBV19 and TRBJ1-2): DGGITQSPKYLFRKEGQNVTLSCEQNLNHDAMYWYRQDPGQGLRLIYYSQIVNDFQKGDIAEGYSVSREKKESFPLTVTSAQKNPTAFYLCASARQGKYGYTFGSGTRLTVV.